Following are 32 T cell receptor beta chains from one sample sequenced in a study of T cell responses to AZD1222 COVID-19 vaccine. The repertoire was sequenced with immunoSEQ multiplex PCR; TCRdb's copy has only in-frame clones and lacks some. The sample lists some 170,000 clones; approximately 88% were seen once. The source material was peripheral blood, sampled on day 0 of AZD1222 vaccination. The source of these receptors is an adult in good health.

This clone has just one count. J is TRBJ1-1 and V is TRBV4-2; D unresolved. The V gene's germline CDR1 is LGHNA and CDR2 YNFKEQ. V was cut by 3 bases and J by 7 bases, with 12 bases left in between. This CDR3 is built from 13 residues. As DNA, the CDR3 is TGTGCCAGCAGCCAGGAAGGGCTCAATGAAGCTTTCTTT. Amino acids: CASSQEGLNEAFF.

The V call is TRBV19, the J call TRBJ2-2; possible D gene TRBD1, 5 bases. The CDR3 length is 15 residues. Between the trimmed V and J ends, which lost 7 bases and 0 bases, there was a span of 12 bases. Germline V gene sequence: CDR1 LNHDA, CDR2 SQIVND (reference sequence). CDR3 sequence: CASTPVGANTGELFF. The CDR3 DNA reads as TGTGCCAGTACCCCTGTAGGGGCGAACACCGGGGAGCTGTTTTTT.

This clone was seen a few times. This chain links TRBV19 with TRBJ1-5; 9 nucleotides align to TRBD1. The CDR3 has 18 residues. The V segment lost 3 bases and the J segment 0 bases; nucleotides outside the gene matches: 9. The germline V gene has CDR1 LNHDA and CDR2 SQIVND (reference sequence). The CDR3: CASSIPAGQGISNQPQHF. The CDR3 DNA reads as TGTGCCAGTAGTATTCCCGCCGGACAGGGGATTAGCAATCAGCCCCAGCATTTT.

The chain couples TRBV9 to TRBJ2-3, with D possibly being TRBD2 (7 bases). The CDR3 consists of 16 residues. The V end was cut by 0 bases, the J end by 3 bases, with 14 bases between. Germline values: CDR1 SGDLS, CDR2 YYNGEE. The CDR3 DNA follows: TGTGCCAGCAGCGTAGACGTGGGGGGGCTTACAGATACGCAGTATTTT. It codes for CASSVDVGGLTDTQYF.

The CDR3 DNA follows: TGTGCCAGCAGTGGAATCCCCCTGCGGTTGAACACTGAAGCTTTCTTT. It encodes CASSGIPLRLNTEAFF. The chain uses TRBV2 and TRBJ1-1; D remains unclear. Trimming pared 4 bases from V and 0 bases from J, leaving 15 bases between. The CDR3 totals 16 residues. Germline V gene sequence: CDR1 SNHLY, CDR2 FYNNEI.

The CDR3 loop is CASSPAGTSGRNEQFF. The DNA for the CDR3 is TGTGCCAGCAGCCCAGCCGGGACTAGCGGGAGGAATGAGCAGTTCTTC. The chain links TRBV5-5 to TRBJ2-1; 15 bases match TRBD2. This CDR3 is built from 16 residues. The V gene end was trimmed by 4 bases and the J gene end by 7 bases; junction bases not matched to a gene: 6. CDR1 SGHKS and CDR2 YYEKEE come from the germline V gene (reference sequence). Using reference TRBV5-5 and TRBJ2-1 for the parts outside the CDR3, the full variable domain is DAGVTQSPTHLIKTRGQQVTLRCSPISGHKSVSWYQQVLGQGPQFIFQYYEKEERGRGNFPDRFSARQFPNYSSELNVNALLLGDSALYLCASSPAGTSGRNEQFFGPGTRLTVL.

V and J are TRBV15 and TRBJ2-7; D perhaps matches TRBD2 (7 bases). V was cut by 6 bases and J by 5 bases, with 20 bases left in between. The germline V gene has CDR1 LNHNV and CDR2 YYDKDF (reference sequence). The length of the CDR3 is 15 residues. CDR3 residues: CATRKGGAGDHEQYF. In DNA, the CDR3 is TGTGCCACCAGAAAAGGGGGGGCCGGCGATCACGAGCAGTACTTC.

This clone was observed a handful of times. The V gene is TRBV18, the J gene TRBJ1-6; D might be TRBD1 (5 bases). The germline V and J ends were trimmed by 6 bases and 5 bases, with 11 bases remaining between them. Looked up from germline, CDR1 is KGHSH and CDR2 is LQKENI. There are 14 residues in the CDR3. This CDR3 is CASSPQGNNSPLHF. CDR3 bases: TGTGCCAGCTCGCCTCAGGGAAATAATTCACCCCTCCACTTT.

The rearrangement uses TRBV2 and TRBJ2-3; D remains unclear. The CDR3 is 12 residues long. V was shortened by 6 bases and J by 0 bases, with 4 bases between the two germline ends. Germline values: CDR1 SNHLY, CDR2 FYNNEI. Here the CDR3 DNA reads TGTGCCAGCAGCTTTAGCACAGATACGCAGTATTTT. Its translation: CASSFSTDTQYF.

The chain carries TRBV20-1 and TRBJ1-2; D gene uncertain. CDR1 and CDR2 from the germline V gene are DFQATT and SNEGSKA (reference sequence). V was trimmed by 3 bases and J by 6 bases, leaving 17 bases between them. The CDR3 has 14 amino acids. The CDR3 DNA is TGCAGTGCTAGTCTCGGATCTGTGGGCGATGGCTACACCTTC. It is translated as CSASLGSVGDGYTF.

J is TRBJ2-5 and V is TRBV24-1; 11 bases fit TRBD1. Trimming removed 3 bases from V and 7 bases from J; junction bases left unmatched: 6. CDR3 length equals 15 residues. The germline V gene encodes CDR1 KGHDR and CDR2 SFDVKD. DNA of the CDR3: TGTGCCACCAGTGATCTTGGACAGGGGGCGGTGACCCAGTACTTC. Protein product: CATSDLGQGAVTQYF.

This clone was counted a few times. J is TRBJ2-7 and V is TRBV1; TRBD2 is the table's D call and was not checked against the DNA. TRBV1 is an annotated pseudogene. The CDR3 consists of 16 residues. The CDR3 DNA follows: TGCACCAGCAGCCAAGAATGTCCGGGAGAGGCCTACGAGCAGTACTTC. Translating it yields CTSSQECPGEAYEQYF.

The chain employs TRBV5-4 and TRBJ2-1; D is possibly TRBD1 or TRBD2 (5 bases each). V was shortened by 4 bases and J by 7 bases, with 15 bases between the two germline ends. Germline loops: CDR1 SGHNT, CDR2 YYREEE (reference sequence). The CDR3 runs 14 residues. CDR3 protein: CASSLRDPRNEQFF. In nucleotides, the CDR3 is TGTGCCAGCAGCCTCCGGGACCCACGAAATGAGCAGTTCTTC.

The chain carries TRBV7-8 and TRBJ1-1, with D tentatively TRBD1 (5 bases). Trimming pared 1 base from V and 0 bases from J, leaving 18 bases between. The CDR3 covers 18 residues. Germline V gene sequence: CDR1 SGHVS, CDR2 FQNEAQ. CDR3 nucleotide sequence: TGTGCCAGCAGCTTAGGCGGGACGAGGAGACGGATGAACACTGAAGCTTTCTTT. The encoded protein is CASSLGGTRRRMNTEAFF.

V and J are TRBV28 and TRBJ1-3, with TRBD1 matching 9 bases. This CDR3 region has 15 residues. CDR1 is MDHEN, CDR2 SYDVKM, per germline. The V and J ends lost 4 bases and 7 bases, in that order; junction bases with no gene match: 8. CDR3: CASSSVQGARNTIYF. The CDR3 DNA reads TGTGCCAGCAGTTCTGTACAGGGGGCGCGCAACACCATATATTTT.

The chain has TRBV7-9 and TRBJ1-1; D call uncertain. Germline CDR1 reads SEHNR; CDR2 reads FQNEAQ (reference sequence). Trimming stripped 1 base from V and 7 bases from J, with 7 bases between. The CDR3 covers 12 residues. The CDR3 nucleotides are TGTGCCAGCAGCTTAGTTGGAGGTGAAGCTTTCTTT. Protein: CASSLVGGEAFF.

The rearrangement links TRBV6-5 to TRBJ1-1; D perhaps matches TRBD1 (6 bases). Germline V CDR1 and CDR2: MNHEY, SVGAGI. V was trimmed by 0 bases and J by 0 bases, leaving 11 bases between them. The CDR3 totals 16 residues. CDR3 in DNA: TGTGCCAGCAGTTACTCCAGGGGCGGCATGAACACTGAAGCTTTCTTT. It yields the protein CASSYSRGGMNTEAFF.

The chain recombines TRBV27 with TRBJ1-2; 10 bases are a match to TRBD1. CDR1 is MNHEY and CDR2 is SMNVEV in the germline V gene (reference sequence). This CDR3 contains 15 residues. The ends lost 4 bases at V and 4 bases at J; junction bases unmatched: 6. CDR3 sequence: CASSSPGQGSYGYTF. The CDR3 nucleotides are TGTGCCAGCAGTTCGCCGGGACAGGGGAGCTATGGCTACACCTTC.

The chain is built from TRBV27 and TRBJ1-1; 7 bases align to TRBD1. J was trimmed by 5 bases and V by 4 bases; bases with no gene match: 7. The CDR3 loop spans 14 amino acids. The germline V gene has CDR1 MNHEY and CDR2 SMNVEV (reference sequence). DNA of the CDR3: TGTGCCAGCAGTTCCGGACAGGTGGGGACTGAAGCTTTCTTT. As protein: CASSSGQVGTEAFF.

This clone was detected only a few times. CDR3 amino acids: CASSLRNQPQHF. The CDR3 DNA reads as TGTGCCAGCAGTTTACGGAATCAGCCCCAGCATTTT. V is TRBV12-3 or TRBV12-4 and J is TRBJ1-5; D is ambiguous. V dropped 2 bases and J dropped 4 bases, with 3 bases sitting between them. CDR3 length: 12 residues.

This chain connects TRBV7-3 to TRBJ2-3; D might be TRBD2 (5 bases). Trimming removed 2 bases from V and 4 bases from J, with 16 bases in between. Per the germline V gene, CDR1 is SGHTA and CDR2 is FQGTGA. This CDR3 is built from 16 residues. The CDR3 bases are TGTGCCAGCAGCTTATCCCCGGGGTTGAGCGCAGATACGCAGTATTTT. This sequence encodes CASSLSPGLSADTQYF.

This chain joins TRBV6-6 and TRBJ1-1, with a possible D match to TRBD1 (5 bases). V was cut by 2 bases and J by 3 bases, with 7 bases left in between. Germline lookup yields CDR1 MNHNY and CDR2 SVGAGI (reference sequence). The CDR3 extends over 13 amino acids. CDR3 amino acids: CASSYGGDTEAFF. The CDR3, as DNA: TGTGCCAGCAGTTACGGGGGGGACACTGAAGCTTTCTTT.

The chain is built from TRBV7-3 and TRBJ1-1; 8 positions match TRBD1. The CDR3 runs 15 residues. With V trimmed by 1 base and J by 8 bases, 9 bases remained unmatched. Germline V lookup: CDR1 SGHTA, CDR2 FQGTGA. CDR3 loop: CASSLMATGGEEAFF. CDR3 bases: TGTGCCAGCAGCTTAATGGCTACAGGGGGTGAAGAAGCTTTCTTT.

The gene calls are TRBV19 and TRBJ2-5, with 9 positions matching TRBD2. J lost 5 bases, V lost 4 bases, and 5 bases had no gene match. CDR1 is LNHDA and CDR2 is SQIVND in the germline V gene (reference sequence). The CDR3 totals 14 residues. The CDR3 loop reads CASSRREGRETQYF. CDR3 in DNA: TGTGCCAGTAGTAGGCGGGAGGGCCGGGAGACCCAGTACTTC.

This clone was observed once. This rearrangement joins TRBV7-7 to TRBJ1-4, with 7 bases identical to TRBD1. The CDR3 consists of 17 residues. Germline trimming cut 4 bases from V and 2 bases from J; bases unmatched to any gene: 10. Germline V gene lookup returns CDR1 SSHAT and CDR2 FNYEAQ (reference sequence). CDR3 amino acids: CASSYHRGQGTNEKLFF. In DNA form, the CDR3 reads TGTGCCAGCAGCTACCACAGGGGCCAGGGTACTAATGAAAAACTGTTTTTT.

This clone was seen only once. This sample also contains other DNA sequences that code for the same CDR3. The genes are TRBV3-1 (or the pseudogene TRBV3-2) and TRBJ1-1, with D possibly matching TRBD1 (6 bases). Germline V gene sequence: CDR1 LGHDT, CDR2 YNNKEL (reference sequence). Trimming took 4 bases from V and 3 from J, leaving 15 bases between them. This CDR3 has 15 amino acids. For the CDR3, the DNA is TGTGCCAGCAGCCTTCGCGGAGGGGGGGACACTGAAGCTTTCTTT. It is translated as CASSLRGGGDTEAFF.

The chain is built from TRBV28 and TRBJ2-7; perhaps D is TRBD1 or TRBD2 (5 bases each). V gave up 2 bases and J gave up 6 bases, with 11 bases separating them. The CDR3 runs to 13 residues. Germline CDR1 MDHEN, CDR2 SYDVKM. The CDR3 sequence is CASSLQGGGEQYV. The CDR3 DNA follows: TGTGCCAGCAGTTTACAGGGTGGGGGCGAGCAGTACGTC.

The chain employs TRBV5-5 and TRBJ2-1; possibly TRBD2 for D (5 bases). This CDR3 has 15 amino acids. Germline-derived CDR1 and CDR2 are SGHKS and YYEKEE (reference sequence). The V end lost 0 bases, the J end lost 0 bases, and 7 bases lay between the germline ends. This chain's CDR3 is CASSLGGASYNEQFF. Written as DNA, the CDR3 is TGTGCCAGCAGCTTGGGGGGAGCCTCCTACAATGAGCAGTTCTTC.

The V and J genes are TRBV5-4 and TRBJ2-4, with 8 bases lining up with TRBD1. Germline V gene lookup returns CDR1 SGHNT and CDR2 YYREEE (reference sequence). CDR3 length: 15 residues. J gave up 4 bases and V 5 bases, and 8 bases lay outside the gene matches. The CDR3 coding sequence is TGTGCCAGCAGTAAGCCGGGACAGGAGAAAAACATTCAGTACTTC. Protein product: CASSKPGQEKNIQYF.

V is TRBV28 and J is TRBJ2-1; TRBD2 might be the D (7 bases). There are 14 residues in the CDR3. Per germline, CDR1 MDHEN and CDR2 SYDVKM. Trimming took off 8 bases at V and 6 bases at J, with 17 bases between the two ends. The CDR3 region is CASVRTRGANEQFF. The CDR3 DNA is TGTGCCAGCGTGAGGACTAGGGGGGCCAATGAGCAGTTCTTC.

In this sample, this clone turned up once. V usage is TRBV5-1 and J usage is TRBJ1-6; D is possibly TRBD1 (5 bases). The ends were cut back, 1 base at V and 7 bases at J, with 9 bases in the middle. There are 14 residues in the CDR3. Germline-derived CDR1 and CDR2 are SGHRS and YFSETQ. The chain's CDR3 is CASSLKDKNSPLHF. DNA of the CDR3: TGCGCCAGCAGCTTGAAGGACAAGAATTCACCCCTCCACTTT.

The chain is built from TRBV7-2 and TRBJ2-5; 7 bases are shared with TRBD1. This CDR3 comprises 15 residues. V was pared by 3 bases and J by 3 bases, with 7 bases of the junction left unmatched. Per germline, CDR1 SGHTA and CDR2 FQGNSA. CDR3 sequence reads: CASSFDRVSKETQYF. As DNA, the CDR3 is TGTGCCAGCAGCTTCGACAGGGTATCGAAAGAGACCCAGTACTTC.